These T cell receptor beta chains were read from a single sample in a study of CXCR3-negative and CXCR3-positive naive CD8 T cells. TCRdb reanalyzed the 5' RACE reads, giving one entry per CDR3 protein sequence and no DNA. Its listing shows tens of thousands of distinct CDR3 sequences. Sequenced input: memory CD8+ T cells from blood. These receptors all stem from a human donor in good health. Some clones in this sample may be carry-over from other donors' samples. The CDR3 runs from the conserved cysteine through the conserved F or W. Clone size, where shown, is once, few, many, or a class for clones that have expanded.

clone size | J gene | V gene | CDR3 protein
. | TRBJ2-1 | TRBV5-6 | CASSLSGFEQFF
. | TRBJ1-5 | TRBV12-3/TRBV12-4 | CASLKNPRFNNQPQHF
. | TRBJ1-1 | TRBV7-2 | CASTKPGVQDTEAFF
. | TRBJ2-1 | TRBV6-6 | CASSLGGLAGDEQFF
. | TRBJ2-1 | TRBV28 | CASSFGDQTYNEQFF
. | TRBJ2-3 | TRBV7-2 | CASSLSVAGVGTDTQYF
medium-sized | TRBJ2-4 | TRBV11-2 | CASSLESDRGLAKNIQYF
. | TRBJ1-2 | TRBV7-6 | CASSPLPTGNPYGYTF
. | TRBJ2-7 | TRBV19 | CASSMTWRGDFYEQYF
. | TRBJ2-1 | TRBV7-9 | CASSLLEIHNEQFF
. | TRBJ2-4 | TRBV12-3/TRBV12-4 | CASRSRVEDIQYF
. | TRBJ2-1 | TRBV6-2/TRBV6-3 | CASSYRGNEQFF
. | TRBJ1-3 | TRBV29-1 | CSVEAGDSGNTIYF
. | TRBJ2-3 | TRBV29-1 | CSGDQLTGNTQYF
. | TRBJ2-7 | TRBV9 | CASSVAPGGGYEQYF
. | TRBJ2-5 | TRBV21-1 | CASRQAEHQETQYF
. | TRBJ2-3 | TRBV20-1 | CSAREVGLANPDTQYF
. | TRBJ2-7 | TRBV20-1 | CSAPNLTYEQYF
. | TRBJ1-1 | TRBV7-9 | CASSFDHRGAFF
. | TRBJ2-1 | TRBV7-6 | CASSPGSGGFSYNEQFF
. | TRBJ2-7 | TRBV14 | CASSRASRSEQYF
. | TRBJ2-7 | TRBV29-1 | CSALRDRGGEQYF
. | TRBJ1-4 | TRBV3-1 | CASRPKLTGPNEKLFF
. | TRBJ2-7 | TRBV28 | CASIHPAAGGEQYF
. | TRBJ2-3 | TRBV6-2/TRBV6-3 | CASRSGHGVDTQYF
. | TRBJ2-1 | TRBV6-4 | CASSDTRESSYNEQFF
. | TRBJ2-2 | TRBV4-2 | CASSQGSGEAGELFF
. | TRBJ2-7 | TRBV5-6 | CASSLGGAAAYEQYF
. | TRBJ2-7 | TRBV11-2 | CASSLIAGAYEQYF